This TCR beta chain was recovered during a study of cytomegalovirus exposure and HLA in healthy donors. Study-wide background: The 100 million to 120 million unique TCR beta sequences, from about 190 million T cells, were found by an earlier analysis. Study-wide results and caveats: Later on, an analysis showed TCR association rates differing by HLA locus, with DRB1 the most and HLA-C the fewest. Presence/absence analyses rested on an assumption that sequencing depth was roughly uniform across donors.

The PCR ran on 60 Vbeta and 13 Jbeta primers. The table came from immunoSEQ multiplex PCR; TCRdb's copy has only in-frame clones and leaves some out. This listing includes more than 200,000 clones. V shed 3 bases and J 4 bases; nucleotides not matched to a gene: 7. The V gene's germline CDR1 is MNHNS and CDR2 SASEGT. The CDR3 consists of 16 residues. Details on this clone: The antigen remains undetermined.

Sequencing was performed on PBMCs. V is TRBV6-1 and J is TRBJ1-5; 9 positions agree with TRBD1. The clonotype originates from a woman aged 30 to 39 in good health and CMV-seropositive. The CDR3 sequence: CASSDLTGTGNQPQHF. The DNA for the CDR3 is TGTGCCAGCAGTGATCTCACCGGGACAGGGAATCAGCCCCAGCATTTT.